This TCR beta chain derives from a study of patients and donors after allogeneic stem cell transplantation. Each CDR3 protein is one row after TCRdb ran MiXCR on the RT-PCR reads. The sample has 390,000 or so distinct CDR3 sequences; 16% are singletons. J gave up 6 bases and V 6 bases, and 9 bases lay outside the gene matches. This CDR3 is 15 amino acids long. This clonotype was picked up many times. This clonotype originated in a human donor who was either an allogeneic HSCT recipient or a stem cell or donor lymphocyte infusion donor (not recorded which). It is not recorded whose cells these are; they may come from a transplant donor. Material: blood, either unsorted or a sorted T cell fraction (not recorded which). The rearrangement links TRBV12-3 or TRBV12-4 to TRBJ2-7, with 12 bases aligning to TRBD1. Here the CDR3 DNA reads TGTGCCAGCAGCAGATACCGGGACAGGGGGCGCGAGCAGTACTTC. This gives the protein CASSRYRDRGREQYF.